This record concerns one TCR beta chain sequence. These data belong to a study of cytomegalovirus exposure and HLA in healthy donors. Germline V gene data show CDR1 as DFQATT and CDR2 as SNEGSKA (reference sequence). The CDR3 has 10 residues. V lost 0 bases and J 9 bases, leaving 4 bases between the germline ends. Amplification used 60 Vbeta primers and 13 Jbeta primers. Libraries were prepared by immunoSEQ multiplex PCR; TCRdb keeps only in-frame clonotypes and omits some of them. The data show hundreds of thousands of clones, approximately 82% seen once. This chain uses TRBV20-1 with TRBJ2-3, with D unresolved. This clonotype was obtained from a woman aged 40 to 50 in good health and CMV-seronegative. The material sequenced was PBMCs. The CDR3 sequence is CSARDATQYF. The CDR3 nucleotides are TGCAGTGCTAGAGACGCGACGCAGTATTTT.